Each of the 27 T cell receptor beta chains below was sequenced from the same sample in a study of T cell responses to AZD1222 COVID-19 vaccine. Using immunoSEQ multiplex PCR, the repertoire was profiled, and TCRdb retains in-frame clones only, with some absent. This sample has 52,000 or so clones, with more than 70% found just once. The specimen comprised peripheral blood, sampled on day 0 of MenACWY control vaccination. These receptors were collected from an adult in good health.

This clone was detected only once. The V and J genes are TRBV9 and TRBJ2-7; a weak D match, TRBD1 (5 bases). The germline V and J ends were trimmed by 0 bases and 3 bases, with 13 bases remaining between them. The germline gives CDR1 SGDLS, CDR2 YYNGEE. The CDR3 is 15 amino acids. CDR3 sequence: CASSVGGSRDYEQYF. The CDR3 bases are TGTGCCAGCAGCGTAGGAGGTAGCAGGGACTACGAGCAGTACTTC.

In this sample, this clone turned up once. The chain uses TRBV7-2 and TRBJ2-1; D is unresolved. The CDR3 totals 16 residues. The V end lost 6 bases, the J end lost 0 bases, and 15 bases lay between the germline ends. CDR1 is SGHTA and CDR2 is FQGNSA in the germline V gene. CDR3 loop: CASRLSPGFSYNEQFF. CDR3 bases: TGTGCCAGCAGGTTGAGCCCAGGATTCTCCTACAATGAGCAGTTCTTC.

The rearrangement uses TRBV5-6 and TRBJ2-6; 7 bases map to TRBD2. The CDR3 contains 17 residues. V lost 2 bases and J lost 0; bases outside the gene matches: 5. Germline CDR1 reads SGHDT; CDR2 reads YYEEEE. CDR3 in amino acids: CASSLRRERSGANVLTF. The CDR3, as DNA: TGTGCCAGCAGCTTACGGCGGGAGCGCTCTGGGGCCAACGTCCTGACTTTC.

The chain couples TRBV3-1 (or the pseudogene TRBV3-2) to TRBJ2-2; 9 nucleotides agree with TRBD1. The CDR3 runs 15 residues. After removal of 4 bases from V and 7 bases from J, the junction contained 7 bases not matched to a gene. Per germline, CDR1 LGHDT and CDR2 YNNKEL (reference sequence). The CDR3 protein is CASSLNRGQVGELFF. CDR3 DNA sequence: TGTGCCAGCAGCCTAAACAGGGGGCAGGTCGGGGAGCTGTTTTTT.

The chain joins TRBV7-9 to TRBJ1-5; D uncertain. The V gene lost 5 bases and the J gene lost 0 bases, with 5 bases spanning the gap. The length of the CDR3 is 13 residues. Germline-derived CDR1 and CDR2 are SEHNR and FQNEAQ (reference sequence). The CDR3 region is CASSPDSNQPQHF. CDR3 coding DNA: TGTGCCAGCAGCCCAGATAGCAATCAGCCCCAGCATTTT.

This chain connects TRBV5-5 to TRBJ2-2, with 12 bases fitting TRBD2. The junction had 0 bases not matched to a gene; V was cut back by 1 base and J by 5 bases. This CDR3 has 15 amino acids. CDR1 and CDR2 from the germline V gene are SGHKS and YYEKEE (reference sequence). CDR3 sequence reads: CASSLTSGGTGELFF. CDR3 nucleotide sequence: TGTGCCAGCAGCTTGACTAGCGGGGGGACCGGGGAGCTGTTTTTT.

The CDR3 DNA reads TGTGCCAGCAGCTTCTATATAGGTAGGGAGAGCAATCAGCCCCAGCATTTT. Protein sequence: CASSFYIGRESNQPQHF. This chain joins TRBV7-8 and TRBJ1-5; D gene unclear. Per the germline V gene, CDR1 is SGHVS and CDR2 is FQNEAQ. The CDR3 runs to 17 residues. Trimming stripped 3 bases from V and 1 base from J, with 16 bases between. Supplemented by reference TRBV7-8 and TRBJ1-5, the full variable domain reads GAGVSQSPRYKVAKRGQDVALRCDPISGHVSLFWYQQALGQGPEFLTYFQNEAQLDKSGLPSDRFFAERPEGSVSTLKIQRTQQEDSAVYLCASSFYIGRESNQPQHFGDGTRLSIL.

The chain uses TRBV7-2 and TRBJ2-1; 12 nucleotides match TRBD2. With 2 bases clipped from V and 9 bases from J, the junction kept 2 bases outside the gene matches. This CDR3 is built from 14 residues. Germline V gives CDR1 SGHTA, CDR2 FQGNSA. The CDR3 region is CASSLRGLAGEQFF. Here the CDR3 DNA reads TGTGCCAGCAGCTTAAGGGGACTAGCGGGTGAGCAGTTCTTC.

The chain links TRBV29-1 to TRBJ2-7, with D possibly being TRBD2 (5 bases). CDR1 is SQVTM and CDR2 is ANQGSEA in the germline V gene. V was shortened by 1 base and J by 2 bases, with 9 bases between the two germline ends. This CDR3 has 13 residues. The CDR3 DNA is TGCAGCGTTGAAGTCCGAGGGCCCTACGAGCAGTACTTC. Protein sequence: CSVEVRGPYEQYF.

This clone was found once. The chain has TRBV10-1 and TRBJ2-1; 8 nucleotides align to TRBD1. The CDR3 spans 15 residues. The germline gives CDR1 WNHNN, CDR2 SYGVQD (reference sequence). The trim removed 10 bases at V and 5 bases at J, leaving 13 bases unmatched. The chain's CDR3 is CATTFSGTGNNEQFF. The CDR3 nucleotides read TGCGCCACCACGTTTTCCGGGACAGGTAACAATGAGCAGTTCTTC.

The rearrangement links TRBV4-1 to TRBJ2-5, with D hard to call. This CDR3 region has 17 residues. The germline V gene has CDR1 MGHRA and CDR2 YSYEKL. Trimming removed 3 bases from V and 4 bases from J, with 21 bases in between. The CDR3, as DNA: TGCGCCAGCAGCCATGGAGATATGGGCTTGTCGCGAGAGACCCAGTACTTC. Protein product: CASSHGDMGLSRETQYF.

The chain combines TRBV28 with TRBJ1-1; D is ambiguous. Germline CDR1 reads MDHEN; CDR2 reads SYDVKM. Trimming shortened V by 6 bases and J by 2 bases, and 10 bases separated the two germline ends. The CDR3 has 13 residues. The CDR3 spells CASRFEGNTEAFF. CDR3 sequence (DNA): TGTGCCAGCAGATTCGAGGGAAACACTGAAGCTTTCTTT.

This clone was detected only a few times. The CDR3 loop is CAWSVGRGIYGYTF. The DNA of the CDR3 is TGTGCCTGGAGTGTGGGCAGGGGGATCTATGGCTACACCTTC. The chain carries TRBV30 and TRBJ1-2; 7 nucleotides align to TRBD1. The germline V gene encodes CDR1 GTSNPN and CDR2 SVGIG (reference sequence). J gave up 4 bases and V 0 bases, and 5 bases lay outside the gene matches. The CDR3 runs 14 residues.

The chain recombines TRBV3-1 (or the pseudogene TRBV3-2) with TRBJ2-5, with TRBD1 as a possible D gene (5 bases). This CDR3 spans 11 amino acids. Germline V gene lookup returns CDR1 LGHDT and CDR2 YNNKEL (reference sequence). The V gene lost 7 bases and the J gene lost 5 bases, with 8 bases spanning the gap. CDR3 region: CASTGLETQYF. The DNA of the CDR3 is TGTGCCAGCACAGGGTTGGAGACCCAGTACTTC.

This clone has a handful of counts. The rearrangement links TRBV7-3 to TRBJ2-1; no clear D gene. Germline V gives CDR1 SGHTA, CDR2 FQGTGA. The CDR3 spans 11 residues. Trimming pared 4 bases from V and 12 bases from J, leaving 10 bases between. CDR3 sequence reads: CASSSRWVQFF. CDR3 nucleotides: TGTGCCAGCAGCTCTCGCTGGGTGCAGTTCTTC.

This clone turned up a few times. The CDR3 coding sequence is TGTGCCAGCAGCCAAGATTTTGGCCTAGCGTTGAGCACAGATACGCAGTATTTT. Amino acid sequence: CASSQDFGLALSTDTQYF. The V gene is TRBV14, the J gene TRBJ2-3; tentative D call: TRBD2 (6 bases). The germline V and J ends were trimmed by 0 bases and 0 bases, with 16 bases remaining between them. The CDR3 totals 18 residues. Germline lookup yields CDR1 SGHDN and CDR2 FVKESK.

J is TRBJ2-1 and V is TRBV30; 8 nucleotides line up with TRBD2. CDR3 length equals 14 residues. CDR1 is GTSNPN and CDR2 is SVGIG in the germline V gene (reference sequence). Trimming at V came to 3 bases and at J to 9 bases, leaving 10 bases not matched to a gene. The CDR3 bases are TGTGCCTGGAGGCCGAAAGCGGGAGCGGGTGAGCAGTTCTTC. Its protein product is CAWRPKAGAGEQFF.

The DNA for the CDR3 is TGTGCCAGCAGCTCACGGGACAGGGTGTTTAATGAGCAGTTCTTC. Its protein product is CASSSRDRVFNEQFF. This rearrangement joins TRBV28 to TRBJ2-1; TRBD1 matches 9 bases. CDR3 length: 15 amino acids. Germline V lookup: CDR1 MDHEN, CDR2 SYDVKM. V dropped 6 bases and J dropped 7; count of bases not matched to a gene: 10. Variable domain in full (rest from reference TRBV28 and TRBJ2-1): DVKVTQSSRYLVKRTGEKVFLECVQDMDHENMFWYRQDPGLGLRLIYFSYDVKMKEKGDIPEGYSVSREKKERFSLILESASTNQTSMYLCASSSRDRVFNEQFFGPGTRLTVL.

This chain uses TRBV5-1 with TRBJ2-3, with 10 bases aligning to TRBD2. The CDR3 contains 16 residues. Germline V gives CDR1 SGHRS, CDR2 YFSETQ. Trimming took 2 bases from V and 2 from J; bases not matched to a gene: 5. The DNA of the CDR3 is TGCGCCAGCAGCTTAGGACTAGCGGCGTCCACAGATACGCAGTATTTT. This encodes CASSLGLAASTDTQYF.

The chain couples TRBV18 to TRBJ1-1; the D is unclear. CDR3 length: 15 amino acids. The V gene's germline CDR1 is KGHSH and CDR2 LQKENI. V lost 2 bases and J 1 base, leaving 11 bases between the germline ends. The CDR3 loop reads CASSPSVSSNTEAFF. The CDR3 DNA sequence: TGTGCCAGCTCACCATCGGTCTCATCGAACACTGAAGCTTTCTTT.

This chain uses TRBV29-1 with TRBJ2-7, with unresolved D. Trimming stripped 4 bases from V and 4 bases from J, with 14 bases between. The CDR3 sequence is 13 residues long. Germline V gives CDR1 SQVTM, CDR2 ANQGSEA. The CDR3 is CSVVGDTVYEQYF. CDR3 sequence (DNA): TGCAGCGTTGTAGGTGACACCGTTTACGAGCAGTACTTC.

The chain recombines TRBV19 with TRBJ2-5; D call uncertain. Between the trimmed V and J ends, which lost 5 bases and 2 bases, there was a span of 9 bases. Germline CDR1 LNHDA, CDR2 SQIVND (reference sequence). CDR3 size: 13 residues. For the CDR3, the DNA is TGTGCCAGTAGTGAGTGGGCACAAGAGACCCAGTACTTC. Amino acid sequence: CASSEWAQETQYF. Combining the CDR3 with reference TRBV19 and TRBJ2-5 gives the whole variable domain DGGITQSPKYLFRKEGQNVTLSCEQNLNHDAMYWYRQDPGQGLRLIYYSQIVNDFQKGDIAEGYSVSREKKESFPLTVTSAQKNPTAFYLCASSEWAQETQYFGPGTRLLVL.

The chain is built from TRBV3-1 (or the pseudogene TRBV3-2) and TRBJ2-2; D is perhaps TRBD1 or TRBD2 (6 bases each). This CDR3 contains 17 residues. Germline V CDR1 and CDR2: LGHDT, YNNKEL (reference sequence). The V end lost 4 bases, the J end lost 4 bases, and 19 bases lay between the germline ends. Written as DNA, the CDR3 is TGTGCCAGCAGCCGGGGAAGAGGAGGGGGACCCACCGGGGAGCTGTTTTTT. Its protein is CASSRGRGGGPTGELFF.

This clone showed up just once. The V gene is TRBV28, the J gene TRBJ1-2; no clear D. The V and J ends lost 8 bases and 8 bases respectively, with 15 bases between them. Germline CDR1 and CDR2: MDHEN and SYDVKM. The CDR3 consists of 12 residues. CDR3 loop: CASGTGSLGYTF. The CDR3 coding sequence is TGTGCCAGCGGCACGGGGAGTTTGGGCTACACCTTC.

The chain is built from TRBV19 and TRBJ1-1; no definite D call. Trimming pared 8 bases from V and 3 bases from J, leaving 13 bases between. The V gene's germline CDR1 is LNHDA and CDR2 SQIVND (reference sequence). The CDR3 sequence is 13 residues long. This CDR3 reads CASRFTDDTEAFF. The CDR3 region has the DNA TGTGCCAGTCGGTTTACTGACGACACTGAAGCTTTCTTT.

V usage is TRBV5-1 and J usage is TRBJ2-2; TRBD2 matches at 11 bases. V gave up 0 bases and J gave up 6 bases; unmatched junction bases: 4. Germline V gives CDR1 SGHRS, CDR2 YFSETQ. The CDR3 is 16 residues long. The CDR3 coding sequence is TGCGCCAGCAGCTTGGCCCTAGCGGGAGGTGCCGGGGAGCTGTTTTTT. It is translated as CASSLALAGGAGELFF.

The chain carries TRBV9 and TRBJ2-1, with 7 bases identical to TRBD2. This CDR3 region has 18 residues. CDR1 and CDR2 from the germline V gene are SGDLS and YYNGEE. The V gene end was trimmed by 2 bases and the J gene end by 0 bases; junction bases not matched to a gene: 11. As DNA, the CDR3 is TGTGCCAGCAGCGTCCCTAGCGGAGCCATGGGCTCCTACAATGAGCAGTTCTTC. This sequence encodes CASSVPSGAMGSYNEQFF.